Below, 28 T cell receptor beta chains from the same sample are listed, as sequenced in a study of T cells after yellow fever vaccination. Each CDR3 protein is one row after TCRdb ran MiXCR on the 5' RACE reads. This table has some 500,000 distinct CDR3 sequences, roughly 13% appearing once. This specimen consisted of PBMCs, obtained on the day of the yellow fever booster vaccination. The receptors were sampled from a man between 25 and 39 years old who received the YFV17D yellow fever vaccine.

This clonotype occurred once. V gene TRBV10-3 combines with J gene TRBJ2-6, with D perhaps matching TRBD2 (6 bases). V lost 5 bases and J 0 bases, leaving 17 bases between the germline ends. In germline, CDR1 is ENHRY, CDR2 SYGVKD. CDR3 length: 18 amino acids. As DNA, the CDR3 is TGTGCCATCAGTTTTGGAGGGAGACTACGCTCTGGGGCCAACGTCCTGACTTTC. Translation: CAISFGGRLRSGANVLTF.

This clonotype was counted between two and nine times. The J gene is TRBJ1-2, the V gene TRBV9; TRBD1 matches 8 bases. From germline, CDR1 is SGDLS and CDR2 YYNGEE. CDR3 length equals 14 residues. V shed 5 bases, J shed 4 bases, and the junction held 7 bases outside the gene matches. CDR3 DNA: TGTGCCAGCAGGGGGACAGGACTGGGCTATGGCTACACCTTC. Its protein product is CASRGTGLGYGYTF. The whole variable domain, filled in from reference TRBV9 and TRBJ1-2, reads DSGVTQTPKHLITATGQRVTLRCSPRSGDLSVYWYQQSLDQGLQFLIQYYNGEERAKGNILERFSAQQFPDLHSELNLSSLELGDSALYFCASRGTGLGYGYTFGSGTRLTVV.

The sample holds many counts of this clonotype. This chain links TRBV7-9 with TRBJ2-2, with 8 bases lining up with TRBD2. V lost 5 bases to trimming and J lost 8 bases; unmatched junction nucleotides: 16. The CDR3 is 17 amino acids. The V gene's germline CDR1 is SEHNR and CDR2 FQNEAQ (reference sequence). CDR3 in DNA: TGTGCCAGCAGCCAATATCCGGGACTAGACCAAGGAGGGGAGCTGTTTTTT. Translating gives CASSQYPGLDQGGELFF.

This chain connects TRBV3-1 to TRBJ2-1; 7 positions agree with TRBD2. The CDR3 consists of 17 residues. J was trimmed by 5 bases and V by 1 base; bases with no gene match: 11. Germline CDR1 reads LGHDT; CDR2 reads YNNKEL (reference sequence). The CDR3 DNA follows: TGTGCCAGCAGCCAAGTCAAGGAACTAGCGAGGAACAATGAGCAGTTCTTC. Protein sequence: CASSQVKELARNNEQFF.

V usage is TRBV7-2 and J usage is TRBJ2-3; D uncertain. CDR3 length equals 14 residues. Germline V gives CDR1 SGHTA, CDR2 FQGNSA. Trimming removed 7 bases at V and 3 bases at J, with 14 bases between. The CDR3 nucleotides read TGTGCCAGCACAGTCGACTGGAGTACAGATACGCAGTATTTT. This translates into CASTVDWSTDTQYF.

The V call is TRBV7-2, the J call TRBJ2-7; no clear D. The CDR3 loop spans 14 amino acids. In germline, CDR1 is SGHTA, CDR2 FQGNSA. Trimming left V 1 base short and J 4 bases short, with 11 bases between. The CDR3 reads CASSLGPLTYEQYF. CDR3 in DNA: TGTGCCAGCAGCTTAGGTCCCCTAACGTACGAGCAGTACTTC.

At least ten counts were recorded for this clonotype. The V and J genes are TRBV28 and TRBJ2-4, with a weak D call TRBD2 (6 bases). Looked up from germline, CDR1 is MDHEN and CDR2 is SYDVKM. The CDR3 is made up of 15 amino acids. The germline V and J ends were trimmed by 4 bases and 1 base, with 11 bases remaining between them. This CDR3 reads CASSSKTSAKNIQYF. DNA for the CDR3: TGTGCCAGCAGTTCGAAGACTAGTGCCAAAAACATTCAGTACTTC.

This clonotype has just a few counts. The V and J genes are TRBV5-6 and TRBJ1-1, with D unresolved. CDR3 length: 15 residues. V gave up 0 bases and J gave up 5 bases, with 14 bases separating them. Germline V gives CDR1 SGHDT, CDR2 YYEEEE. The DNA of the CDR3 is TGTGCCAGCAGCTTGGTGGCAGGCGACTTAACTGAAGCTTTCTTT. This encodes CASSLVAGDLTEAFF. The variable domain in full, completed from reference TRBV5-6 and TRBJ1-1, reads DAGVTQSPTHLIKTRGQQVTLRCSPKSGHDTVSWYQQALGQGPQFIFQYYEEEERQRGNFPDRFSGHQFPNYSSELNVNALLLGDSALYLCASSLVAGDLTEAFFGQGTRLTVV.

This chain links TRBV5-1 with TRBJ2-1, with D maybe TRBD2 (6 bases). This CDR3 spans 16 amino acids. The germline V gene has CDR1 SGHRS and CDR2 YFSETQ. The germline V and J ends were trimmed by 4 bases and 2 bases, with 16 bases remaining between them. This chain's CDR3 is CASSASGLATYNEQFF. The CDR3 region has the DNA TGCGCCAGCAGCGCCTCGGGACTTGCAACCTACAATGAGCAGTTCTTC.

This rearrangement joins TRBV6-4 to TRBJ2-7; TRBD1 is a possible D gene (6 bases). V was cut by 2 bases and J by 3 bases, with 14 bases left in between. The length of the CDR3 is 15 residues. From germline, CDR1 is MRHNA and CDR2 SNTAGT. The DNA of the CDR3 is TGTGCCAGCAGTGACACCGGGACAACTTTCTACGAGCAGTACTTC. Protein product: CASSDTGTTFYEQYF.

The sample holds a few counts of this clonotype. In nucleotides, the CDR3 is TGTGCCAGCAGTTTAAGTGGGTCTGGCCAGGGACCCTACGAGCAGTACTTC. This translates into CASSLSGSGQGPYEQYF. The chain combines TRBV27 with TRBJ2-7; D may be TRBD1 or TRBD2 (5 bases each). V was shortened by 2 bases and J by 2 bases, with 19 bases between the two germline ends. Germline values: CDR1 MNHEY, CDR2 SMNVEV (reference sequence). This CDR3 contains 17 residues.

V usage is TRBV15 and J usage is TRBJ2-1; D unclear. The germline V gene encodes CDR1 LNHNV and CDR2 YYDKDF (reference sequence). V was pared by 3 bases and J by 4 bases, with 1 base between. This CDR3 region has 11 residues. CDR3 sequence: CATSRYNEQFF. In DNA, the CDR3 is TGTGCCACCAGCAGGTACAATGAGCAGTTCTTC. Looking up the rest from reference TRBV15 and TRBJ2-1 gives the full variable domain: DAMVIQNPRYQVTQFGKPVTLSCSQTLNHNVMYWYQQKSSQAPKLLFHYYDKDFNNEADTPDNFQSRRPNTSFCFLDIRSPGLGDTAMYLCATSRYNEQFFGPGTRLTVL.

V and J are TRBV6-6 and TRBJ2-1; D remains unclear. The CDR3 spans 13 residues. The V end was cut by 6 bases, the J end by 7 bases, with 13 bases between. Germline V lookup: CDR1 MNHNY, CDR2 SVGAGI (reference sequence). CDR3 bases: TGTGCCAGCAGAGACTCGGACCGGAATGAGCAGTTCTTC. Protein sequence: CASRDSDRNEQFF.

V usage is TRBV5-1 and J usage is TRBJ1-5; D not resolved. Trimming removed 5 bases at V and 6 bases at J, with 15 bases between. The CDR3 has 14 amino acids. Germline loops: CDR1 SGHRS, CDR2 YFSETQ. CDR3 in amino acids: CASRDVLGGQPQHF. In nucleotides, the CDR3 is TGCGCCAGCAGGGACGTCCTGGGTGGTCAGCCCCAGCATTTT.

This clonotype has a handful of counts. The chain uses TRBV20-1 and TRBJ2-7; D is unclear. The CDR3 extends over 10 amino acids. V was clipped by 5 bases and J by 5 bases, with 7 bases between them. Germline loops: CDR1 DFQATT, CDR2 SNEGSKA (reference sequence). CDR3 amino acids: CSAYFDEQYF. The CDR3 DNA sequence: TGCAGTGCTTATTTCGACGAGCAGTACTTC.

This clonotype was seen a handful of times. The gene calls are TRBV25-1 and TRBJ2-1, with TRBD2 matching 8 bases. The CDR3 length is 13 residues. Germline V lookup: CDR1 MGHDK, CDR2 SYGVNS. Losses at the gene ends were 8 bases for V and 7 bases for J; bases not matched to a gene: 7. CDR3 nucleotide sequence: TGTGCCAGCCGTACTTTAGCGGGAAATGAGCAGTTCTTC. It translates to CASRTLAGNEQFF.

J is TRBJ2-7 and V is TRBV11-2, with unresolved D. CDR3 length: 17 residues. The germline CDR1 and CDR2 sequences are SGHAT and FQNNGV. The V gene lost 1 base and the J gene lost 4 bases, with 20 bases spanning the gap. CDR3 amino acids: CASSLGPLTRTSYEQYF. CDR3 coding DNA: TGTGCCAGCAGCTTAGGTCCCCTTACACGGACGTCTTACGAGCAGTACTTC.

The V call is TRBV9, the J call TRBJ2-2; D may correspond to TRBD1 or TRBD2 (5 bases each). The germline V and J ends were trimmed by 5 bases and 4 bases, with 9 bases remaining between them. The germline gives CDR1 SGDLS, CDR2 YYNGEE. The CDR3 sequence is 13 residues long. CDR3: CASRGTSTGELFF. The CDR3 DNA is TGTGCCAGCAGGGGGACCTCCACCGGGGAGCTGTTTTTT.

This clonotype was counted at least ten times. The rearrangement joins TRBV6-5 to TRBJ1-2; D is perhaps TRBD1 (6 bases). Germline CDR1 reads MNHEY; CDR2 reads SVGAGI. This CDR3 has 16 residues. Trimming removed 2 bases from V and 1 base from J, with 14 bases in between. CDR3 nucleotides: TGTGCCAGCAGTTACGCCAGACAGGCGCATAACTATGGCTACACCTTC. Amino acid sequence: CASSYARQAHNYGYTF.

V usage is TRBV28 and J usage is TRBJ1-3; D gene ambiguous. The CDR3 is 16 amino acids. V was trimmed by 5 bases and J by 0 bases, leaving 14 bases between them. Germline CDR1 and CDR2: MDHEN and SYDVKM. CDR3 residues: CASSHGSTLSGNTIYF. The CDR3 nucleotides are TGTGCCAGCAGTCATGGATCTACCCTCTCTGGAAACACCATATATTTT. The whole variable domain, filled in from reference TRBV28 and TRBJ1-3, reads DVKVTQSSRYLVKRTGEKVFLECVQDMDHENMFWYRQDPGLGLRLIYFSYDVKMKEKGDIPEGYSVSREKKERFSLILESASTNQTSMYLCASSHGSTLSGNTIYFGEGSWLTVV.

The rearrangement links TRBV2 to TRBJ2-7; D is undetermined. The V gene's germline CDR1 is SNHLY and CDR2 FYNNEI. This CDR3 spans 12 amino acids. The V end lost 4 bases, the J end lost 2 bases, and 6 bases lay between the germline ends. The CDR3 DNA reads TGTGCCAGCAGTGCCAGTGCCTACGAGCAGTACTTC. Its protein product is CASSASAYEQYF.

This chain connects TRBV30 to TRBJ2-3, with TRBD2 as a possible D gene (5 bases). This CDR3 is built from 17 residues. V dropped 4 bases and J dropped 4 bases, with 24 bases sitting between them. CDR1 and CDR2 from the germline V gene are GTSNPN and SVGIG (reference sequence). The CDR3 bases are TGTGCCTGGACTACCCAGGCTCGGGGAAGGCGCGCAGATACGCAGTATTTT. Its translation is CAWTTQARGRRADTQYF.

The sample holds a few counts of this clonotype. The chain recombines TRBV18 with TRBJ2-7, with D possibly matching TRBD1 (6 bases). CDR1 and CDR2 from the germline V gene are KGHSH and LQKENI. The CDR3 is 15 residues long. Between the trimmed V and J ends, which lost 5 bases and 0 bases, there was a span of 14 bases. CDR3 DNA: TGTGCCAGCTCAACAGGGACGGTGGCCTCCTACGAGCAGTACTTC. It codes for CASSTGTVASYEQYF.

This sequence joins TRBV29-1 and TRBJ2-5; possible D gene TRBD2, 5 bases. The germline V and J ends were trimmed by 7 bases and 4 bases, with 19 bases remaining between them. Germline lookup yields CDR1 SQVTM and CDR2 ANQGSEA. The length of the CDR3 is 14 residues. This CDR3 reads CSARTGSGRETQYF. For the CDR3, the DNA is TGCAGCGCCCGGACGGGGTCGGGCCGAGAGACCCAGTACTTC.

The rearrangement joins TRBV2 to TRBJ2-2, with D perhaps TRBD1 or TRBD2 (5 bases each). Trimming removed 7 bases from V and 6 bases from J, with 12 bases in between. Germline CDR1 and CDR2: SNHLY and FYNNEI. There are 13 residues in the CDR3. The CDR3 DNA is TGTGCCAGCATACGAGGGACGGCCGGGGAGCTGTTTTTT. Translated, it gives CASIRGTAGELFF.

A word on this clonotype: One end of the junction fails to match germline, which may point to a read error. This chain joins TRBV15 and TRBJ2-3; weak D call: TRBD2 (5 bases). Germline CDR1 and CDR2: LNHNV and YYDKDF (reference sequence). This CDR3 spans 16 amino acids. Written as DNA, the CDR3 is TGTGCCGCCAGCAGAGATAGGATCGGGGACACAGATACGCAGTATTTT. Protein: CAASRDRIGDTDTQYF.

This clonotype has only one observation. The chain couples TRBV7-2 to TRBJ2-1; TRBD1 or TRBD2 may be the D gene (6 bases each). Germline values: CDR1 SGHTA, CDR2 FQGNSA. CDR3 length: 15 amino acids. V was shortened by 5 bases and J by 4 bases, with 15 bases between the two germline ends. The CDR3 nucleotides are TGTGCCAGCAGCGAAGTTGGGGGGCTGTACAATGAGCAGTTCTTC. Protein sequence: CASSEVGGLYNEQFF.

V gene TRBV28 combines with J gene TRBJ2-5; no firm D call. Germline CDR1 and CDR2: MDHEN and SYDVKM. The CDR3 sequence is 12 residues long. V lost 7 bases and J lost 2, with 8 bases in between. The CDR3 loop is CASTNPQETQYF. The CDR3 nucleotides read TGTGCCAGCACCAACCCGCAAGAGACCCAGTACTTC.